This entry describes one TCR beta chain. Its specificity is not known. The sample belongs to a study of cytomegalovirus exposure and HLA in healthy donors. Trimming shortened V by 6 bases and J by 5 bases, and 12 bases separated the two germline ends. Germline loops: CDR1 SGHRS, CDR2 YFSETQ. The CDR3 consists of 13 residues. Overall study results and limits: Cytomegalovirus association was assigned to about 180 TCR beta chains.

Sequencing used immunoSEQ multiplex PCR; TCRdb keeps in-frame clones, though not all of them. This sample has some 68,000 clones, with approximately 96% found just once. Sequencing was performed on PBMCs. The sequence was collected from a man aged 18 to 30 in good health and CMV-seronegative. The chain joins TRBV5-1 to TRBJ2-1; D ambiguous. The CDR3 loop is CASKLRSHNEQFF. CDR3 DNA: TGCGCCAGCAAGCTACGGTCTCACAATGAGCAGTTCTTC.